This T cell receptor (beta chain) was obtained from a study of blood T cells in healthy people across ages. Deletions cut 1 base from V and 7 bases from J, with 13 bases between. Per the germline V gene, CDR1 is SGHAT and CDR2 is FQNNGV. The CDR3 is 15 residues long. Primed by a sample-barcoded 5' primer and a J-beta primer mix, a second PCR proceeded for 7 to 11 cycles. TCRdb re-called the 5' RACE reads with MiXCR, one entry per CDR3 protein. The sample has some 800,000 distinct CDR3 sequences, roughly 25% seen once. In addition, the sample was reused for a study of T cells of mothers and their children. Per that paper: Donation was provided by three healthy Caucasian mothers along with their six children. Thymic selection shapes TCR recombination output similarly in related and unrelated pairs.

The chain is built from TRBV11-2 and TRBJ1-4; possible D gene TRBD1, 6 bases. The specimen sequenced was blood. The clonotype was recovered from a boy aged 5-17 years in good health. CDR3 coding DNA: TGTGCCAGCAGCTTAGTTACGGGGGCCATTGAAAAACTGTTTTTT. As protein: CASSLVTGAIEKLFF.